Sequencing of this T cell receptor (beta chain) was carried out in a study of blood T cells in healthy people across ages. Findings and caveats of the study: Calculation of diversity from one million T cells yielded estimates considered to be underestimates. Donors of long life had a larger count of naive CD4+ cells and greater diversity than aged donors.

A note on this clonotype: What it binds is not known.

Then a second PCR, running roughly 7 to 11 cycles, was carried out with a sample-barcoded 5' primer and a J-beta primer mix. TCRdb processed the 5' RACE reads anew with MiXCR; each CDR3 protein has one entry. Among some 1,500,000 distinct CDR3 sequences, 40% to 45% were seen once, and the ten largest hold about 4%. The receptor comes from a woman younger than 35 in good health. Sample: blood.

The CDR3 protein is CASSLYGIPSYGYTF. CDR3 nucleotides: TGTGCCAGCAGTTTATATGGCATTCCATCCTATGGCTACACCTTC. J is TRBJ1-2 and V is TRBV28; D call uncertain. This CDR3 spans 15 amino acids. V dropped 1 base and J dropped 4 bases, with 13 bases sitting between them. Per germline, CDR1 MDHEN and CDR2 SYDVKM.